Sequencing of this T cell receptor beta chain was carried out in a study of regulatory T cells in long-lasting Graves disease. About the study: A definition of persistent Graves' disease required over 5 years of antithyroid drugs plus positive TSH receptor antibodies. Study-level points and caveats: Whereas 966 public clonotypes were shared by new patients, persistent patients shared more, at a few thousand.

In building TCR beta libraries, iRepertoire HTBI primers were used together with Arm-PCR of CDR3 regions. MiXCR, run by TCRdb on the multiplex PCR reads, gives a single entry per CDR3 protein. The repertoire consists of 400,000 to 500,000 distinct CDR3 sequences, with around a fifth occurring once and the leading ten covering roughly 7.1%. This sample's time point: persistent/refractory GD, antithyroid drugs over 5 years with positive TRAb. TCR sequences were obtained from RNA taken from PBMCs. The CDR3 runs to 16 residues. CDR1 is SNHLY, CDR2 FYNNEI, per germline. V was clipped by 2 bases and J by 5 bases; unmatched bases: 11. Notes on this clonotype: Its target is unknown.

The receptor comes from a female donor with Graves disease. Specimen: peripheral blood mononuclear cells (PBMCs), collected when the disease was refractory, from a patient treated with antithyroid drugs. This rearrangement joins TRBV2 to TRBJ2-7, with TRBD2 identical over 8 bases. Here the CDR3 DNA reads TGTGCCAGCAGTGAAAAGGGAAGCGGGAGTCTGGACGAGCAGTACTTC. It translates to CASSEKGSGSLDEQYF.